A selection of T cell receptor beta chains follows, all from one sample in a study of vaccination effects on CD4 cells after COVID-19. Antigen specificity for these receptors is unknown. The table came from immunoSEQ multiplex PCR; TCRdb's copy has only in-frame clones and leaves some out. In the table there are about 25,000 clones, 73% of which are singletons. The specimen comprised CD4+ T cells from PBMCs cultured with SARS-CoV-2 spike peptides, sampled before COVID-19 vaccination. The receptors here all came from a human donor who received a COVID-19 vaccine. Each CDR3 is given with its conserved first and last residue. A D gene is named only where the DNA matches it firmly. Size tells how often a clone was seen (once, few, many) or the class of an expanded clone, and some rows leave it out.

j_call d_call v_call clone_size cdr3_nt cdr3_aa
TRBJ2-7 TRBD1 TRBV5-6 NA TGTGCCAGCAGTTTGGGACAGATCTCCTACGAGCAGTACTTC CASSLGQISYEQYF
TRBJ2-3 NA TRBV10-2 few TGCGCCAGCAGTCCAAGACTAGCAGATACGCAGTATTTT CASSPRLADTQYF
TRBJ2-3 TRBD2 TRBV5-4 NA TGTGCCAGCAGCAAACAAGCGGGGGGGTACACAGATACGCAGTATTTT CASSKQAGGYTDTQYF
TRBJ1-2 TRBD1 TRBV4-1 NA TGCGCCAGCAGCCGTTCAAGAGGACAGGGGAGGAACTATGGCTACACCTTC CASSRSRGQGRNYGYTF
TRBJ2-5 NA TRBV27 few TGTGCCAGCAGTCCATCCCTCGAGCCCCTACGTCAGACCCAGTACTTC CASSPSLEPLRQTQYF
TRBJ1-2 NA TRBV6-5 NA TGTGCCAGCAGTTACCTTGACAGACTTCGTGGGGGCTACACCTTC CASSYLDRLRGGYTF
TRBJ2-1 NA TRBV6-5 NA TGTGCCTCGAGGGGGGGGCTTAGCTACAATGAGCAGTTCTTC CASRGGLSYNEQFF
TRBJ2-7 NA TRBV10-3 once TGTGCCATCAGTGAGTCGCCTCCTTCCGGGACCCTCTACGAGCAGTACTTC CAISESPPSGTLYEQYF
TRBJ2-3 NA TRBV6-5 NA TGTGCCAGCAGTTCCGCGACCGTCTCTACAGATACGCAGTATTTT CASSSATVSTDTQYF
TRBJ2-2 NA TRBV6-2/TRBV6-3 NA TGTGCCAGCAGCCCGAGGGGGGGTATCAGCGGGGAGCTGTTTTTT CASSPRGGISGELFF
TRBJ1-5 TRBD1 TRBV6-5 NA TGTGCCAGCAGCATTGGACAGGGGTGGGGACAGCCCCAGCATTTT CASSIGQGWGQPQHF
TRBJ2-7 NA TRBV12-5 NA TGTGCTAGTGGTCTTCGAGAGATCTCCTACGAGCAGTACTTC CASGLREISYEQYF
TRBJ2-3 NA TRBV9 NA TGTGCCAGCAGCGTGACTAGCACAGATACGCAGTATTTT CASSVTSTDTQYF
TRBJ2-7 NA TRBV29-1 NA TGCAGCGCGAGACAGGACTCCTACGAGCAGTACTTC CSARQDSYEQYF
TRBJ2-5 NA TRBV3-1/TRBV3-2 NA TGTGCCAGCAGCCAAGTTTCAGGGTCGAGAGAGACCCAGTACTTC CASSQVSGSRETQYF
TRBJ1-2 NA TRBV7-9 NA TGTGCCAGCAGCTCCCCAGGCGAAGGGGACTATGGCTACACCTTC CASSSPGEGDYGYTF
TRBJ1-4 NA TRBV4-1 NA TGCGCCAGCAGCCAGCCCCGACAGAGGGATAATGAAAAACTGTTTTTT CASSQPRQRDNEKLFF
TRBJ2-3 NA TRBV19 NA TGTGCCAGTAGTGATAAAGGGGACAGCACAGATACGCAGTATTTT CASSDKGDSTDTQYF
TRBJ2-3 TRBD2 TRBV19 NA TGTGCCAGTAGTCGGGCTAGCGGGGTCGCGGGGGATACGCAGTATTTT CASSRASGVAGDTQYF
TRBJ1-6 NA TRBV30 NA TGTGCCTGGATCGGCAGGAGCTCCTATAATTCACCCCTCCACTTT CAWIGRSSYNSPLHF
TRBJ2-7 TRBD1 TRBV10-2 NA TGCGCCAGCAGTGACGCAGGGGGTGGCAGGTCCTACGAGCAGTACTTC CASSDAGGGRSYEQYF
TRBJ2-2 NA TRBV19 NA TGTGCCAGTAGTAACACCCTGAACACCGGGGAGCTGTTTTTT CASSNTLNTGELFF
TRBJ2-2 NA TRBV4-1 NA TGCGCCAGCAGCCAAACAGGAGTAAACACCGGGGAGCTGTTTTTT CASSQTGVNTGELFF
TRBJ1-2 NA TRBV18 NA TGTGCCAGCTCACCCGTTGAGGATGGCTACACCTTC CASSPVEDGYTF
TRBJ2-3 NA TRBV28 NA TGTGCCAGCAGTTTAAGAGGGCCAGATACGCAGTATTTT CASSLRGPDTQYF
TRBJ2-1 NA TRBV5-5 once TGTGCCAGCAGCCCCAGGGGAGGTGAGCAGTTCTTC CASSPRGGEQFF
TRBJ2-1 TRBD2 TRBV11-2 once TGTGCCAGCAGCTTAGGAACTAGCGGGAGTCATGAGCAGTTCTTC CASSLGTSGSHEQFF
TRBJ1-4 TRBD1 TRBV6-2/TRBV6-3 NA TGTGCCAGCAGTTACTCCACAGGGGATTTTGAAAAACTGTTTTTT CASSYSTGDFEKLFF
TRBJ2-1 NA TRBV3-1/TRBV3-2 once TGTGCCAGCAGCCAAGTCGTAGGGAATGAGCAGTTCTTC CASSQVVGNEQFF
TRBJ2-3 NA TRBV6-5 NA TGTGCCAGCAGTTACTCGGCTAGCACAGATACGCAGTATTTT CASSYSASTDTQYF
TRBJ1-1 NA TRBV30 NA TGTGCCTGGAAAACAGGGATGACCACTGAAGCTTTCTTT CAWKTGMTTEAFF
TRBJ2-7 NA TRBV7-9 NA TGTGCCAGCAGCCTTCACACTATTTACGAGCAGTACTTC CASSLHTIYEQYF
TRBJ2-1 TRBD2 TRBV11-2 NA TGTGCCAGCAGCTTAGGAAAAAATAGCCTAGCGGTTTACAATGAGCAGTTCTTC CASSLGKNSLAVYNEQFF
TRBJ2-3 NA TRBV5-1 NA TGCGCCAGCAGCTTCCCGGGGGAGGATACGCAGTATTTT CASSFPGEDTQYF
TRBJ2-7 TRBD2 TRBV7-2 NA TGTGCCAGCAGCTTATACCTAGCGGGAGGGCACGAGCAGTACTTC CASSLYLAGGHEQYF
TRBJ1-1 NA TRBV5-4 NA TGTGCCAGCAGCTTGCCGAACACTGAAGCTTTCTTT CASSLPNTEAFF
TRBJ1-1 NA TRBV6-5 NA TGTGCCAGCAGTTACTCAAGCCATTTCGACACTGAAGCTTTCTTT CASSYSSHFDTEAFF
TRBJ2-1 NA TRBV18 few TGTGCCAGCTCACCAACGCAAGGGGGGTCCTACAATGAGCAGTTCTTC CASSPTQGGSYNEQFF
TRBJ2-2 NA TRBV19 NA TGTGCCAGTAGTACCCTGACAGGAAGGTTAGGCGGGGAGCTGTTTTTT CASSTLTGRLGGELFF
TRBJ2-1 NA TRBV6-6 NA TGTGCCAGCACTATGGACTCTCGGCCTAATGAGCAGTTCTTC CASTMDSRPNEQFF
TRBJ2-3 TRBD1 TRBV2 few TGTGCCAGCAGCCAGGACAGGCGAACGCAGTATTTT CASSQDRRTQYF
TRBJ1-3 NA TRBV6-5 few TGTGCCAGCAGTTCAGCGATAACCGCTGGAAACACCATATATTTT CASSSAITAGNTIYF
TRBJ2-3 NA TRBV19 NA TGTGCCTCCCGAGGGGACACAGATACGCAGTATTTT CASRGDTDTQYF
TRBJ1-4 NA TRBV5-1 few TGCGCCAGCAGCTTGGGTGGAACTAATGAAAAACTGTTTTTT CASSLGGTNEKLFF
TRBJ2-3 TRBD2 TRBV2 NA TGTGCCAGCAGTGAGGGAGCGGGACGCACAGATACGCAGTATTTT CASSEGAGRTDTQYF
TRBJ2-2 NA TRBV6-1 few TGTGCCAGCAGTGACCCCTCGGACAGGGGGCTAGCGGGAGGTGCCGGGGAGCTGTTTTTT CASSDPSDRGLAGGAGELFF
TRBJ2-7 TRBD1 TRBV12-3/TRBV12-4 NA TGTGCCAGCAGTTGGGGACAGTACGAGCAGTACTTC CASSWGQYEQYF
TRBJ1-1 NA TRBV19 NA TGTGCCAGTAGTAGGGCAGGGTCGGAGAACACTGAAGCTTTCTTT CASSRAGSENTEAFF
TRBJ2-7 NA TRBV6-1 NA TGTGCCAGCAGTGAAAGGTTTTATGGGCTATACGAGCAGTACTTC CASSERFYGLYEQYF
TRBJ1-1 NA TRBV7-9 NA TGTGCCAGCAGCTTAGAGCAGGGGCACACTGAAGCTTTCTTT CASSLEQGHTEAFF
TRBJ2-3 TRBD2 TRBV24-1 NA TGTGCCACCAGTGAATCTAGCGGAGACCCCTGGGCAGATACGCAGTATTTT CATSESSGDPWADTQYF
TRBJ2-1 TRBD2 TRBV10-3 once TGTGCCATCAGTGCCGGTCCAGCGGGAGTCTACAATGAGCAGTTCTTC CAISAGPAGVYNEQFF
TRBJ2-5 NA TRBV7-9 NA TGTGCCAGCAGCCGAGACCTAGCTCCCGCACAAGAGACCCAGTACTTC CASSRDLAPAQETQYF
TRBJ2-3 TRBD2 TRBV15 NA TGTGCCACCAGCAGATCATACAAACGGGGAGGGGACACAGATACGCAGTATTTT CATSRSYKRGGDTDTQYF
TRBJ2-1 TRBD1 TRBV4-2 NA TGTGCCAGCAGCCCATCACCGGGACAGGGTAACAATGAGCAGTTCTTC CASSPSPGQGNNEQFF
TRBJ2-7 NA TRBV5-1 NA TGCGCCAGCAGCTTGGCCCCCGAATACGAGCAGTACTTC CASSLAPEYEQYF
TRBJ1-1 TRBD1 TRBV7-9 NA TGTGCCAGCAGCTTAAGGGGACAGGCGAACACTGAAGCTTTCTTT CASSLRGQANTEAFF